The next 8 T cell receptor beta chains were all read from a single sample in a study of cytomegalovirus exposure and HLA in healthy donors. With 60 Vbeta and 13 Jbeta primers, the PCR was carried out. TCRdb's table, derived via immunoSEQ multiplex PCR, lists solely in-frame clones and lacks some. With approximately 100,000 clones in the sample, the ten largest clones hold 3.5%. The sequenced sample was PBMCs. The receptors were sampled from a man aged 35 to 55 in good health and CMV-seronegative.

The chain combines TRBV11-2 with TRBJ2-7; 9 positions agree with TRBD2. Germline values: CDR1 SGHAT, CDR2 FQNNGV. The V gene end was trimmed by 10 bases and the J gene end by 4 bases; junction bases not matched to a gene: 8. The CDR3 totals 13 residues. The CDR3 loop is CATRYSGGYEQYF. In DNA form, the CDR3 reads TGTGCCACCCGCTATAGCGGGGGTTACGAGCAGTACTTC.

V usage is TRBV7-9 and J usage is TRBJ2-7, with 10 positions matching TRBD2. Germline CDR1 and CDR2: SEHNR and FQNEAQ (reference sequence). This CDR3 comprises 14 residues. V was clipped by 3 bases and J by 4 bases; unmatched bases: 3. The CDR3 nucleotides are TGTGCCAGCAGCTTTAGCGGGAGGTCGTACGAGCAGTACTTC. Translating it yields CASSFSGRSYEQYF.

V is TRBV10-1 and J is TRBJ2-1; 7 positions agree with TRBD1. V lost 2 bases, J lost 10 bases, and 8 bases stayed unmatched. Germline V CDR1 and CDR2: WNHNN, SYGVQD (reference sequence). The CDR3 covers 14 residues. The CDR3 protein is CASSEVRGFQEQFF. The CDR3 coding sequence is TGCGCCAGCAGTGAGGTCAGGGGGTTTCAGGAGCAGTTCTTC.

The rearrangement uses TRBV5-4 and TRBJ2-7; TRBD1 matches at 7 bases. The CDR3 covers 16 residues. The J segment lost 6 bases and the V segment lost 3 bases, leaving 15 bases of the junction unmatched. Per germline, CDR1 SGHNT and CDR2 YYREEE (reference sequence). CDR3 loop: CASSSYLRQGGSEQYF. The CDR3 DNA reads TGTGCCAGCAGCTCCTATTTACGACAGGGCGGCTCCGAGCAGTACTTC.

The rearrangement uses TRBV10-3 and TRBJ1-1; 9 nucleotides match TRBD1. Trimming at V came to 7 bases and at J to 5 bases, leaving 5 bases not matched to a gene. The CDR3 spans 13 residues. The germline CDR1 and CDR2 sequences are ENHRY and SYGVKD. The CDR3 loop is CAITRDRETEAFF. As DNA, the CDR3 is TGTGCCATCACCAGGGACAGGGAGACTGAAGCTTTCTTT.

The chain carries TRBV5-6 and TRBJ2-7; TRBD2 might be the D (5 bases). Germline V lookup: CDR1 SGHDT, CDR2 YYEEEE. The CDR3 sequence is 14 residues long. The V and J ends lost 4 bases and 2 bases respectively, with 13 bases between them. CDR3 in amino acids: CASSQLAPTYEQYF. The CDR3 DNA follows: TGTGCCAGCAGCCAGTTAGCGCCTACCTACGAGCAGTACTTC.

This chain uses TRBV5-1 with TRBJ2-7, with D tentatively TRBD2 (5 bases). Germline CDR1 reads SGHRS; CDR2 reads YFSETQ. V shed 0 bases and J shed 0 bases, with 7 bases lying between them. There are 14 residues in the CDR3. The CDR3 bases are TGCGCCAGCAGCTTGGGAGGGTTCTCCTACGAGCAGTACTTC. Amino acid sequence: CASSLGGFSYEQYF.

For the CDR3, the DNA is TGTGCCAGCAGTTACAGGGGTGGCTCACCCCTCCACTTT. Its protein is CASSYRGGSPLHF. This chain links TRBV6-6 with TRBJ1-6; a weak D match, TRBD1 (5 bases). The CDR3 is 13 residues long. Germline CDR1 and CDR2: MNHNY and SVGAGI (reference sequence). Trimming stripped 2 bases from V and 10 bases from J, with 9 bases between.